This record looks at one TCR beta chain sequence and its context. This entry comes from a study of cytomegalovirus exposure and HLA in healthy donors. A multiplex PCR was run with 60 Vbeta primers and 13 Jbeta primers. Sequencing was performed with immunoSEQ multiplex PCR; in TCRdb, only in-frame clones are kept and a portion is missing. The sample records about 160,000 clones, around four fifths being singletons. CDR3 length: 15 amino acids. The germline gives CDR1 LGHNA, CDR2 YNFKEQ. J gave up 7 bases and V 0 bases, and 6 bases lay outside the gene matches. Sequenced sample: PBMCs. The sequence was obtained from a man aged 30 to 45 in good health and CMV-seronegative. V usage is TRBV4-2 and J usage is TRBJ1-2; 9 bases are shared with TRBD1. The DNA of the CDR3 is TGTGCCAGCAGCCAAGATCTACAGGGGGCCCGTGGCTACACCTTC. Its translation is CASSQDLQGARGYTF.